Listed here are 5 T cell receptor beta chains from one sample, sequenced in a study of T cells after yellow fever vaccination. TCRdb re-called the 5' RACE reads through MiXCR, storing one row per CDR3 protein. This sample yields about 630,000 distinct CDR3 sequences, of which roughly an eighth are seen a single time; 14% to 15% belongs to the top ten. This specimen was PBMCs, taken on the day of the yellow fever booster vaccination. Receptor source: a man aged 30-40 years who received the YFV17D yellow fever vaccine.

V usage is TRBV30 and J usage is TRBJ1-2; D might be TRBD1 (6 bases). Trimming took 4 bases from V and 6 from J, leaving 18 bases between them. The CDR3 extends over 14 amino acids. The germline V gene encodes CDR1 GTSNPN and CDR2 SVGIG (reference sequence). CDR3 protein: CAWNTNGGRDGYTF. Here the CDR3 DNA reads TGTGCCTGGAACACGAACGGGGGGCGCGATGGCTACACCTTC.

The rearrangement uses TRBV28 and TRBJ2-7, with 9 bases matching TRBD2. The germline CDR1 and CDR2 sequences are MDHEN and SYDVKM. The CDR3 runs 17 residues. V was pared by 5 bases and J by 3 bases, with 14 bases of the junction left unmatched. The CDR3 DNA follows: TGTGCCAGCAGTCCTACACCCGGGACTAGCCGTAACTACGAGCAGTACTTC. Protein sequence: CASSPTPGTSRNYEQYF.

This sequence joins TRBV20-1 and TRBJ1-3; 10 bases are shared with TRBD1. Germline V lookup: CDR1 DFQATT, CDR2 SNEGSKA (reference sequence). V was pared by 6 bases and J by 4 bases, with 9 bases of the junction left unmatched. The length of the CDR3 is 15 residues. For the CDR3, the DNA is TGCAGTGCAGTTCCACCGGGACAGGGGGGAAACACCATATATTTT. Its protein product is CSAVPPGQGGNTIYF.

The gene calls are TRBV29-1 and TRBJ1-1; no firm D call. Germline V gives CDR1 SQVTM, CDR2 ANQGSEA. The germline V and J ends were trimmed by 8 bases and 1 base, with 14 bases remaining between them. The CDR3 covers 13 residues. The CDR3 protein is CSFVAQPNTEAFF. The CDR3 DNA sequence: TGCAGCTTTGTGGCGCAGCCGAACACTGAAGCTTTCTTT.

This clonotype has more than one count but fewer than ten. The chain couples TRBV14 to TRBJ2-5; D is ambiguous. Germline CDR1 reads SGHDN; CDR2 reads FVKESK. With 3 bases removed from V and 0 bases from J, the gap between germline ends came to 11 bases. The CDR3 sequence is 15 residues long. The CDR3 loop is CASSHRGRHQETQYF. In DNA, the CDR3 is TGTGCCAGCAGCCACCGAGGCAGGCACCAAGAGACCCAGTACTTC.